This T cell receptor beta chain was captured in a study of CD8+ T cells in alopecia areata. Study results and caveats: Among patients, TCR sharing was less clear than in mice, a difference possibly due in part to HLA diversity in the patient population. For patients receiving tofacitinib, scalp clonality and expanded CD8+ clones among the top 100 significantly decreased. Elevated clonality characterized lesional scalp relative to normal scalp, particularly in alopecia totalis/universalis.

It was cDNA, reverse transcribed from extracted RNA, that served as the sequencing template. Sequenced by immunoSEQ multiplex PCR; TCRdb stores in-frame clones only, minus some. The table has under 300,000 clones, about three fifths seen once. This clone was seen only a few times. Its specificity is unknown. Treatment meaning: oral pan-JAK inhibitor, 5-10 mg twice daily. Collected material from alopecia areata patients comprised lesional scalp punch biopsies and peripheral blood. CDR1 SGDLS and CDR2 YYNGEE come from the germline V gene. The CDR3 length is 15 residues. V was pared by 3 bases and J by 5 bases, with 17 bases between.

This chain links TRBV9 with TRBJ1-2; D remains ambiguous. The sequence was obtained from a human donor with alopecia areata. The specimen was CD4+ T cells sorted from blood, collected around week 54, from a patient treated with tofacitinib. The CDR3 DNA follows: TGTGCCAGCAGCGCGAGCTTTTCCGTACGGTATGGCTACACCTTC. As protein: CASSASFSVRYGYTF.